The source of this TCR beta chain is a study of early T cells in non-severe SARS-CoV-2 infection. Study-level points and caveats: The VDJdb matching leaned toward anti-spike CD8 responses and overlooked private and CD4 specificities.

This clonotype was recorded at least ten times. Antigen unknown. TCRdb analysed the 5' RACE reads with MiXCR anew, one entry per CDR3 protein. The sample has roughly 66,000 distinct CDR3 sequences, roughly 10% seen once. Losses at the gene ends were 3 bases for V and 4 bases for J; bases not matched to a gene: 4. The CDR3 runs to 15 residues. CDR1 MNHEY and CDR2 SMNVEV come from the germline V gene (reference sequence). This clonotype originated in an adult who was a healthcare worker with PCR-confirmed SARS-CoV-2 infection or an uninfected control (not recorded which). Sequenced material: whole blood. The J gene is TRBJ2-1, the V gene TRBV27, with TRBD1 matching over 9 bases. CDR3 in DNA: TGTGCCAGCAGTTTGGTACAGGGGGCTTACAATGAGCAGTTCTTC. Translated, it gives CASSLVQGAYNEQFF.